This entry is about one TCR beta chain. These data come from a study of shared T cell receptors in the human thymus. Data came from immunoSEQ multiplex PCR; TCRdb stores just in-frame clones and leaves some out. The data hold hundreds of thousands of clones, with approximately 87% observed a single time. The CDR3 runs to 17 residues. Germline V lookup: CDR1 MGHRA, CDR2 YSYEKL. The trim removed 0 bases at V and 5 bases at J, leaving 9 bases unmatched. These sequences were also reported in another study, on human thymus T cells. That paper adds: Having surgery to correct congenital heart defects, healthy Finnish infants acted as the donors. Thymus was obtained from resections taken during corrective heart surgery. It looked as if thymic and blood repertoires used V and J genes in a biased way. Overlap was high between thymic repertoires from unrelated individuals, as reported in related research.

The receptor was derived from a boy in the first two years of life with a congenital heart defect. Sequencing input: thymocytes. This sequence joins TRBV4-1 and TRBJ2-3, with TRBD2 identical over 9 bases. DNA of the CDR3: TGCGCCAGCAGCCAAGATCCCCTAGCGGGGAGGGTAGATACGCAGTATTTT. It is translated as CASSQDPLAGRVDTQYF.